This T cell receptor (beta chain) was captured by sequencing in a study of blood T cell repertoires in COVID-19. Using immunoSEQ multiplex PCR, the repertoire was profiled, and TCRdb retains in-frame clones only, with some absent. In the table there are roughly 290,000 clones, about 90% of which are singletons. V was pared by 7 bases and J by 2 bases, with 11 bases of the junction left unmatched. The CDR3 contains 16 residues. Germline lookup yields CDR1 MDHEN and CDR2 SYDVKM. Participants were aged about 18 to 100 years from more than 20 US areas. The chain couples TRBV28 to TRBJ1-3, with TRBD1 matching over 7 bases. This clonotype was sampled from a woman younger than 35 with acute COVID-19. Sequencing was done on a sample of PBMCs or T cells enriched from blood (not recorded which). This chain's CDR3 is CASMGGDRAAGNTIYF. In nucleotides, the CDR3 is TGTGCCAGCATGGGGGGAGACAGGGCCGCTGGAAACACCATATATTTT.